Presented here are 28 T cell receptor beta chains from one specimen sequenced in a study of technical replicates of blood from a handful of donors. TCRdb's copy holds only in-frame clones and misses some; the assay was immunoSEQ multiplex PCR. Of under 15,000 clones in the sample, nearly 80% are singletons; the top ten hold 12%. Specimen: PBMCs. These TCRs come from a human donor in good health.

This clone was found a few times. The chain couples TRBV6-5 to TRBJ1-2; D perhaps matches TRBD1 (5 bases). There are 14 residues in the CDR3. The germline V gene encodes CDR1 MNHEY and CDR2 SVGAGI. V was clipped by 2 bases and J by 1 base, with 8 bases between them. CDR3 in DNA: TGTGCCAGCAGTTACGGGGCCATTAACTATGGCTACACCTTC. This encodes CASSYGAINYGYTF.

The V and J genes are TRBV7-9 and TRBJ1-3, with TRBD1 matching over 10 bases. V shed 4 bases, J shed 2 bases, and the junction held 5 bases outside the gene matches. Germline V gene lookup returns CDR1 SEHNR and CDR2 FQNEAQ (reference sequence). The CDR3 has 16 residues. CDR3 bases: TGTGCCAGCAGCTCCAGACAGGGGGCTACTGGAAACACCATATATTTT. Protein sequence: CASSSRQGATGNTIYF.

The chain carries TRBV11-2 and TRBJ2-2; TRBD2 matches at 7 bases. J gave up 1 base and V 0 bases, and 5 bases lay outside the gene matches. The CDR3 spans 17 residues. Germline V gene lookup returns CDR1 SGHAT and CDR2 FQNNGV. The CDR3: CASSLDLRGGNTGELFF. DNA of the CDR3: TGTGCCAGCAGCTTAGATCTTCGCGGGGGGAACACCGGGGAGCTGTTTTTT.

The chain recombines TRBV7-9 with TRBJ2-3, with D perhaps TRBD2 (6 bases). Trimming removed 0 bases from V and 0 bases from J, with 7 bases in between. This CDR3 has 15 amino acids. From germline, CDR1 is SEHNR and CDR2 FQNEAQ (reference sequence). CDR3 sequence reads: CASSLAGRSTDTQYF. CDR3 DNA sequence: TGTGCCAGCAGCTTAGCAGGGAGGAGCACAGATACGCAGTATTTT.

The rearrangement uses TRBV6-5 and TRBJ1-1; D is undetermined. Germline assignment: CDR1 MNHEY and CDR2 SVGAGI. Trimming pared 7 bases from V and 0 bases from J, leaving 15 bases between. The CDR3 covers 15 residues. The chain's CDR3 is CASKQSASMNTEAFF. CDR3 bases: TGTGCCAGCAAGCAGTCAGCGAGCATGAACACTGAAGCTTTCTTT.

The CDR3: CASATPGQGYNEQFF. In DNA form, the CDR3 reads TGCGCCAGCGCAACCCCGGGACAGGGTTACAATGAGCAGTTCTTC. The rearrangement links TRBV10-2 to TRBJ2-1, with 9 bases lining up with TRBD1. Germline lookup yields CDR1 WSHSY and CDR2 SAAADI. Trimming at V came to 8 bases and at J to 4 bases, leaving 9 bases not matched to a gene. CDR3 size: 15 residues.

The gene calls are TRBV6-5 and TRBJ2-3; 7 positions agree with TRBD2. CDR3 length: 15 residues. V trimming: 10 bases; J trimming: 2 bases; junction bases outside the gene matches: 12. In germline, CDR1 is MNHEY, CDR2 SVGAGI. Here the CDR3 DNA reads TGTGCCACCCGGCCGGGGGGAGGTCACACAGATACGCAGTATTTT. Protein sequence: CATRPGGGHTDTQYF.

The CDR3 region has the DNA TGTGCCAGCAGCTGGGGACACTTTAACACAGATACGCAGTATTTT. This gives the protein CASSWGHFNTDTQYF. The genes are TRBV7-3 and TRBJ2-3, with D tentatively TRBD1 (6 bases). This CDR3 region has 15 residues. The V gene lost 4 bases and the J gene lost 2 bases, with 13 bases spanning the gap. Per the germline V gene, CDR1 is SGHTA and CDR2 is FQGTGA.

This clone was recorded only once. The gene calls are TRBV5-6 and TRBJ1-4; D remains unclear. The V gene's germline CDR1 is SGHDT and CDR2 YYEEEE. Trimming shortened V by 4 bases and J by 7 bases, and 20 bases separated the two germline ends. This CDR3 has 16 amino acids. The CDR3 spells CASSRLQAGWAEKLFF. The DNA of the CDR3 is TGTGCCAGCAGCCGTCTTCAAGCGGGATGGGCTGAAAAACTGTTTTTT.

In DNA form, the CDR3 reads TGTGCCAGCAGTTTACGCCCCCCTCTGACCGGCGGGAGGGCCGACGAGCAGTACTTC. This gives the protein CASSLRPPLTGGRADEQYF. The chain combines TRBV28 with TRBJ2-7, with TRBD2 matching over 9 bases. The CDR3 covers 19 residues. CDR1 and CDR2 (germline): MDHEN, SYDVKM. V trimming: 2 bases; J trimming: 5 bases; junction bases outside the gene matches: 19.

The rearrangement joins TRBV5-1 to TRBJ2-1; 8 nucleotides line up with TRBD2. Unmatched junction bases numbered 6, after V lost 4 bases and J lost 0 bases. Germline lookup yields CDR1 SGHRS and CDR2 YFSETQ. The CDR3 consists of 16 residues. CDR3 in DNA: TGCGCCAGCAGCCCAGCGGGAGCGAACTCCTACAATGAGCAGTTCTTC. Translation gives CASSPAGANSYNEQFF.

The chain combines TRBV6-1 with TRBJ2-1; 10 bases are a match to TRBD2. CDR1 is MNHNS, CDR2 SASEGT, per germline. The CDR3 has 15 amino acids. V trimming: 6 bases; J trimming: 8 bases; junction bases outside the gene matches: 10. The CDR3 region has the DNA TGTGCCAGCAGAAGAGGGGCTAGCGGGAGCTATGAGCAGTTCTTC. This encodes CASRRGASGSYEQFF.

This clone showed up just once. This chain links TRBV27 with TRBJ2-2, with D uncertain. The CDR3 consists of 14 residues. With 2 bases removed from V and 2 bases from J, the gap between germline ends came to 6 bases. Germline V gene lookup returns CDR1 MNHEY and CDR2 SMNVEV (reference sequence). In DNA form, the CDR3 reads TGTGCCAGCAGTTTACGGTTTAACACCGGGGAGCTGTTTTTT. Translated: CASSLRFNTGELFF.

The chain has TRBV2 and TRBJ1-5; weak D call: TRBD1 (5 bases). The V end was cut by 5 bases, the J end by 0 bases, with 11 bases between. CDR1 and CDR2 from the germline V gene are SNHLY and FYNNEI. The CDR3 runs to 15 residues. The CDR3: CASSQQGNSNQPQHF. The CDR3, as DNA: TGTGCCAGCAGTCAGCAGGGAAATAGCAATCAGCCCCAGCATTTT.

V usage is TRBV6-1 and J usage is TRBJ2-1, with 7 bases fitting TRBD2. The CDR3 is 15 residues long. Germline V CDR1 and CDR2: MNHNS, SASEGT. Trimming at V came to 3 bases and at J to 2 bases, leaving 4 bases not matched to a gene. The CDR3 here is CASSDLAAPYNEQFF. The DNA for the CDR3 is TGTGCCAGCAGTGACCTAGCGGCCCCCTACAATGAGCAGTTCTTC.

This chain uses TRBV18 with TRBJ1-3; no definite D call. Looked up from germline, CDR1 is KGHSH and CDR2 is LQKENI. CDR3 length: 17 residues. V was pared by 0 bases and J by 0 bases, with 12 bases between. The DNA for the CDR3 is TGTGCCAGCTCACCACCGTACAGCAGGAACTCTGGAAACACCATATATTTT. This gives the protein CASSPPYSRNSGNTIYF.

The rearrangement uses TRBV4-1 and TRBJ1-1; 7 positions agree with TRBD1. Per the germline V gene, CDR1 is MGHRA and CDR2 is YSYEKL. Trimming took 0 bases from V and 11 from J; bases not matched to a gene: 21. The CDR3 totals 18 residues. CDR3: CASSQDVLWVGDSREAFF. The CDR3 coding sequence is TGCGCCAGCAGCCAAGATGTCTTGTGGGTGGGGGACAGCCGAGAGGCTTTCTTT.

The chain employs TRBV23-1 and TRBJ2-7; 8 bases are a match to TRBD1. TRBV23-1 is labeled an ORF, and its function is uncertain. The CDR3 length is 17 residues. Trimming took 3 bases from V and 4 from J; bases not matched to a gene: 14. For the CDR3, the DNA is TGCGCCAGCAGTCAGGAAAGTTCGGCAGGGGGCTGGTACGAGCAGTACTTC. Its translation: CASSQESSAGGWYEQYF.

The DNA for the CDR3 is TGTGCCAGCAGTTCCCCCGCCGGTGAAGAGACCCAGTACTTC. Its translation: CASSSPAGEETQYF. The chain is built from TRBV6-5 and TRBJ2-5; the D is unclear. The germline V gene has CDR1 MNHEY and CDR2 SVGAGI. The CDR3 totals 14 residues. V lost 4 bases to trimming and J lost 3 bases, with 12 bases between them.

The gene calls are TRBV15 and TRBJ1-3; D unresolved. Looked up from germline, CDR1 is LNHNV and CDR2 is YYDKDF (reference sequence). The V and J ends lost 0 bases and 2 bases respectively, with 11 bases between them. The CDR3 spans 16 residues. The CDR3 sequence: CATSRDLVTAGNTIYF. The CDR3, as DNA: TGTGCCACCAGCAGAGATCTAGTGACGGCTGGAAACACCATATATTTT.

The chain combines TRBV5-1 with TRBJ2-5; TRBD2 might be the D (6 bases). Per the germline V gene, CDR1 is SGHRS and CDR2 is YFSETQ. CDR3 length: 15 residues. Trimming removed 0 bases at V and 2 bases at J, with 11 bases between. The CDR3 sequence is CASSLGGLIQETQYF. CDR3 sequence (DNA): TGCGCCAGCAGCTTGGGAGGACTAATACAAGAGACCCAGTACTTC.

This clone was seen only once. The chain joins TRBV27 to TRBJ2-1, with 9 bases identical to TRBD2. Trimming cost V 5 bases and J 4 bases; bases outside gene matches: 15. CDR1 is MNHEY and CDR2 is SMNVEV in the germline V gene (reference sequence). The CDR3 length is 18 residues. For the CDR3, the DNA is TGTGCCAGCAGTCTTAATCTTCTAGCGGGGAAGCCTTACAATGAGCAGTTCTTC. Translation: CASSLNLLAGKPYNEQFF.

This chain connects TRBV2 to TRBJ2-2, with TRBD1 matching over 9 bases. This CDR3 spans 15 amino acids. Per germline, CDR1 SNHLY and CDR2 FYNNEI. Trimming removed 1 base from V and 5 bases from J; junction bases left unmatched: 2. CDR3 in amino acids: CASSEVGTGTGELFF. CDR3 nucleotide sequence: TGTGCCAGCAGTGAAGTCGGGACAGGGACCGGGGAGCTGTTTTTT.

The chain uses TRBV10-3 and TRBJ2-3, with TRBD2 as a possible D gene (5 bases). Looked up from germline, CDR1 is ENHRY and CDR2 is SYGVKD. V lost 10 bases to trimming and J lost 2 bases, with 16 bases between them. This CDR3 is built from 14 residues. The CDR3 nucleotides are TGTGCCACCGCTTCGGGGAAGCTCACAGATACGCAGTATTTT. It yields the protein CATASGKLTDTQYF.

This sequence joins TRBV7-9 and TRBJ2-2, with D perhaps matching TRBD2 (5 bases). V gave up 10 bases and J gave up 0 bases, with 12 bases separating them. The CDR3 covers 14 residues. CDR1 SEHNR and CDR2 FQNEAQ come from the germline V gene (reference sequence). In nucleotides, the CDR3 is TGTGCCATTCAACCCGGGACGAACACCGGGGAGCTGTTTTTT. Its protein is CAIQPGTNTGELFF.

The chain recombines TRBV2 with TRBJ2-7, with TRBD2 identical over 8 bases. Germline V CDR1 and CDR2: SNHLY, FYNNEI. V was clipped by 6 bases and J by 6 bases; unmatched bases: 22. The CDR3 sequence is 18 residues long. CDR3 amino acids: CASSPTHLAREGRGEQYF. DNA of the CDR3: TGTGCCAGCAGCCCAACCCATCTAGCACGGGAGGGCAGAGGCGAGCAGTACTTC.

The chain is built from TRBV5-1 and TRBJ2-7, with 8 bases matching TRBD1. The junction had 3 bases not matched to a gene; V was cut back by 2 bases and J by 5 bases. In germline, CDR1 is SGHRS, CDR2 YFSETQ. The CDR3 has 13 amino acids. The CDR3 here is CASSLQGEDEQYF. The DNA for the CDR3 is TGCGCCAGCAGCTTACAGGGGGAGGACGAGCAGTACTTC. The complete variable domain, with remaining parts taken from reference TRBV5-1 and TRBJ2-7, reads KAGVTQTPRYLIKTRGQQVTLSCSPISGHRSVSWYQQTPGQGLQFLFEYFSETQRNKGNFPGRFSGRQFSNSRSEMNVSTLELGDSALYLCASSLQGEDEQYFGPGTRLTVT.

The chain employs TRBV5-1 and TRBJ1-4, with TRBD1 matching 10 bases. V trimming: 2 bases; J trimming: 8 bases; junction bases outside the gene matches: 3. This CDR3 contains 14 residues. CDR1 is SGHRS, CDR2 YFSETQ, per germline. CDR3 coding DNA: TGCGCCAGCAGCTTTGGACAGGGGGACGAAAAACTGTTTTTT. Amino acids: CASSFGQGDEKLFF. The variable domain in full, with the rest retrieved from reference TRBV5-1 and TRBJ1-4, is KAGVTQTPRYLIKTRGQQVTLSCSPISGHRSVSWYQQTPGQGLQFLFEYFSETQRNKGNFPGRFSGRQFSNSRSEMNVSTLELGDSALYLCASSFGQGDEKLFFGSGTQLSVL.